This T cell receptor (beta chain) derives from a study of T cells in tuberculosis. Time point defined: new active TB diagnosis, blood taken before or within 7 days of starting treatment. HIV-seronegative South African adults aged 18 years or older had newly diagnosed active tuberculosis. Unsorted cryopreserved PBMC were sequenced, averaging approximately 100,000 T cells per clinical donor. Sequencing used immunoSEQ multiplex PCR; TCRdb keeps in-frame clones, though not all of them. This table has approximately 49,000 clones, about 95% appearing once. This clonotype originated in an adult with tuberculosis. The specimen comprised PBMCs, sampled at tuberculosis diagnosis.

The CDR3 nucleotides are TGTGCCAGCAGCGCCCGTGACAGGGGCTCCTACAATGAGCAGTTCTTC. It encodes CASSARDRGSYNEQFF. The chain combines TRBV7-6 with TRBJ2-1; 8 bases map to TRBD1. This CDR3 region has 16 residues. V lost 5 bases and J lost 0; bases outside the gene matches: 6. Germline assignment: CDR1 SGHVS and CDR2 FNYEAQ.